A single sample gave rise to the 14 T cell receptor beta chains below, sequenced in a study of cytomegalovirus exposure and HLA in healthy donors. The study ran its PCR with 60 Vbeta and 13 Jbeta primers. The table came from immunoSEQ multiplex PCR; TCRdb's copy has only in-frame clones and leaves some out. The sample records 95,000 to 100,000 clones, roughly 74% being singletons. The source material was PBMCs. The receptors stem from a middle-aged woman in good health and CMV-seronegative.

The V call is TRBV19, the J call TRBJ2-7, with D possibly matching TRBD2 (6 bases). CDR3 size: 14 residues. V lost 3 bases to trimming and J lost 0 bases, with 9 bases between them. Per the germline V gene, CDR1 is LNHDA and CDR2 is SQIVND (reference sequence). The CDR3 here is CASSISGSSYEQYF. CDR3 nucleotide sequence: TGTGCCAGTAGTATCTCCGGGAGCTCCTACGAGCAGTACTTC.

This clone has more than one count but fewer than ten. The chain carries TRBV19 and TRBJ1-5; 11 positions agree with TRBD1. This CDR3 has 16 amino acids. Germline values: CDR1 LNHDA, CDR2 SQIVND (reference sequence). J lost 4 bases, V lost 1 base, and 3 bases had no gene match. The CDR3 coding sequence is TGTGCCAGTAGTATAGCTGGGACAGGGGGAAATCAGCCCCAGCATTTT. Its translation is CASSIAGTGGNQPQHF.

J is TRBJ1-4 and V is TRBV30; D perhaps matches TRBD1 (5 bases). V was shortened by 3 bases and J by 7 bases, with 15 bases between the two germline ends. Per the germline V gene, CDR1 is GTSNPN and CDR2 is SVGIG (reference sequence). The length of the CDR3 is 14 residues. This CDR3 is CAWRPWGEGEKLFF. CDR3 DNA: TGTGCCTGGAGGCCATGGGGGGAGGGTGAAAAACTGTTTTTT.

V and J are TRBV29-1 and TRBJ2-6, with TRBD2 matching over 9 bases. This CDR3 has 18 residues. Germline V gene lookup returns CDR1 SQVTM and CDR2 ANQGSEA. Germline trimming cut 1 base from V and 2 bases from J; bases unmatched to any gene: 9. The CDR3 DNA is TGCAGCGTTGAAGTGCGTGGCGGGGGGGCCGCTGGGGCCAACGTCCTGACTTTC. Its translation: CSVEVRGGGAAGANVLTF.

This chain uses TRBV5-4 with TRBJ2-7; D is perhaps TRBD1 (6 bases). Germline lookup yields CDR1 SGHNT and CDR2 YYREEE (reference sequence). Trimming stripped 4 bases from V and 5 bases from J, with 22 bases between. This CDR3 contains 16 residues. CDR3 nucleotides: TGTGCCAGCAGCGCCCCACGAAATGGACAGTCCAACGAGCAGTACTTC. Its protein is CASSAPRNGQSNEQYF.

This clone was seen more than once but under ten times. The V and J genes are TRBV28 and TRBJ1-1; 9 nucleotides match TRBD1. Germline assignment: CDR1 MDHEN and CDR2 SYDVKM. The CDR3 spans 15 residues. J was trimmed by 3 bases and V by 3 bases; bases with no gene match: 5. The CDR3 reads CASSFGTGTYTEAFF. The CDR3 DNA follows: TGTGCCAGCAGTTTCGGGACAGGGACTTACACTGAAGCTTTCTTT. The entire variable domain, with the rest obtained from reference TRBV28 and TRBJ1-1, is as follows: DVKVTQSSRYLVKRTGEKVFLECVQDMDHENMFWYRQDPGLGLRLIYFSYDVKMKEKGDIPEGYSVSREKKERFSLILESASTNQTSMYLCASSFGTGTYTEAFFGQGTRLTVV.

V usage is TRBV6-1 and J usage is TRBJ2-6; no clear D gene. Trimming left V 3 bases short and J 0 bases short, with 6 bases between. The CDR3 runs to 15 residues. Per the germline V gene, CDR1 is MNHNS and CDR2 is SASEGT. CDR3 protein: CASSETYSGANVLTF. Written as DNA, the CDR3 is TGTGCCAGCAGTGAGACATACTCTGGGGCCAACGTCCTGACTTTC.

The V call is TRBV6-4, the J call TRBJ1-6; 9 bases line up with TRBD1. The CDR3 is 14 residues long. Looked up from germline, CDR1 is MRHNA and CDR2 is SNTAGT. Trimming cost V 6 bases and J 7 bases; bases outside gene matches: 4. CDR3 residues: CASRGDRENSPLHF. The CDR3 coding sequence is TGTGCCAGCAGGGGGGACAGGGAGAATTCACCCCTCCACTTT.

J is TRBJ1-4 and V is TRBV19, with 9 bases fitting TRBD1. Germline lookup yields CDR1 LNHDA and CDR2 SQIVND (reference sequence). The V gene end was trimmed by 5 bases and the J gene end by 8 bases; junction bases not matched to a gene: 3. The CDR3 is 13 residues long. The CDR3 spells CASSGDREEKLFF. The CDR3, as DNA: TGTGCCAGTAGTGGGGACAGGGAGGAAAAACTGTTTTTT.

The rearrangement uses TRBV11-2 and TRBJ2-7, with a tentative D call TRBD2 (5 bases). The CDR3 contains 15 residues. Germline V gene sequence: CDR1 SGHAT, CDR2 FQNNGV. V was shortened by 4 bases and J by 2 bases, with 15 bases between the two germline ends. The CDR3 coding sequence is TGTGCCAGCAGCTCTAGCAGGATCACCACCTACGAGCAGTACTTC. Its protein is CASSSSRITTYEQYF.

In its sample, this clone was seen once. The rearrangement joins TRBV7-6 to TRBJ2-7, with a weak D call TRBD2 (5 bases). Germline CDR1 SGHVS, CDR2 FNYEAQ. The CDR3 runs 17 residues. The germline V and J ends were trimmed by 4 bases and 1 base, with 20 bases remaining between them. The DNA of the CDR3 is TGTGCCAGCAGCTCCTGTCCCTGGGGAGTGCTTTCCTACGAGCAGTACTTC. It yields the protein CASSSCPWGVLSYEQYF.

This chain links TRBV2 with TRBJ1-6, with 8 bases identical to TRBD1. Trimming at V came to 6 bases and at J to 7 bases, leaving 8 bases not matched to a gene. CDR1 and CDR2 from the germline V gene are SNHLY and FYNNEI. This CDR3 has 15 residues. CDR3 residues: CASRGLGTGNSPLHF. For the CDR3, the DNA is TGTGCCAGCAGGGGACTCGGGACAGGCAATTCACCCCTCCACTTT.

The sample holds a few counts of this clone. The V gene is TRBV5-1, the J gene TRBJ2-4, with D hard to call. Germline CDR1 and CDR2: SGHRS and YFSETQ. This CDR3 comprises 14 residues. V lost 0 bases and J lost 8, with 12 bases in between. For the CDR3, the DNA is TGCGCCAGCAGCTTGGTTTTAAGTAGTGACATTCAGTACTTC. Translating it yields CASSLVLSSDIQYF.

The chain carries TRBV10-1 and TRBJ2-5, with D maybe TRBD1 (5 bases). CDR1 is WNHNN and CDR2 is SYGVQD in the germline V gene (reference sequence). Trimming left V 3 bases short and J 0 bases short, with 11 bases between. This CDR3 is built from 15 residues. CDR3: CASSDRAGNQETQYF. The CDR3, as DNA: TGCGCCAGCAGTGACAGGGCTGGGAACCAAGAGACCCAGTACTTC.